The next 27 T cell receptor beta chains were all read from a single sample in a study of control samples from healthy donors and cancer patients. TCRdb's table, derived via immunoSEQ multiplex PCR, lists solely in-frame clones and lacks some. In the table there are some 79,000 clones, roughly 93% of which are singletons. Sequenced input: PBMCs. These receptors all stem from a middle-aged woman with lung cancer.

CDR3 in amino acids: CASSLLGTEAFF. The CDR3 DNA follows: TGTGCCAGCAGTTTATTGGGGACTGAAGCTTTCTTT. The V call is TRBV27, the J call TRBJ1-1; D is unresolved. V lost 1 base, J lost 5 bases, and 5 bases lay in between. The CDR3 extends over 12 amino acids. Germline V gene sequence: CDR1 MNHEY, CDR2 SMNVEV (reference sequence).

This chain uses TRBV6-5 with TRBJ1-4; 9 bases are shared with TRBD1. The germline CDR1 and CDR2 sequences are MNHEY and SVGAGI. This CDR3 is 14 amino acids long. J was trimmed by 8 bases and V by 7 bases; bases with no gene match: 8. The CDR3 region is CASNMGQGGEKLFF. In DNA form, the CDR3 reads TGTGCCAGCAACATGGGACAGGGAGGCGAAAAACTGTTTTTT.

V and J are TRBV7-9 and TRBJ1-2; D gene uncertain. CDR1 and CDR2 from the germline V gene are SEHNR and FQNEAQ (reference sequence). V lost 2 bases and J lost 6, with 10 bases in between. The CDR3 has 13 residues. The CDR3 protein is CASSLTKVNGYTF. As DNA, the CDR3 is TGTGCCAGCAGCTTAACAAAGGTGAATGGCTACACCTTC.

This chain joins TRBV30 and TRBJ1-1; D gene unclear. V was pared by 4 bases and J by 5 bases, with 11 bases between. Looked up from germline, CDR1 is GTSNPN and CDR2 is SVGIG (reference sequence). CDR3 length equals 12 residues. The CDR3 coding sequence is TGTGCCTGGATCCCCGTCCTGACTGAAGCTTTCTTT. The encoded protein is CAWIPVLTEAFF.

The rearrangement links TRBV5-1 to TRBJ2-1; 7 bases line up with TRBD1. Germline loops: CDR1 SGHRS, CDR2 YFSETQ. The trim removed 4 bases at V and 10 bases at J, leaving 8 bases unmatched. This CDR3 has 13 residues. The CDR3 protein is CASSLGTAPEQFF. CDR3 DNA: TGCGCCAGCAGCCTGGGGACAGCGCCAGAGCAGTTCTTC.

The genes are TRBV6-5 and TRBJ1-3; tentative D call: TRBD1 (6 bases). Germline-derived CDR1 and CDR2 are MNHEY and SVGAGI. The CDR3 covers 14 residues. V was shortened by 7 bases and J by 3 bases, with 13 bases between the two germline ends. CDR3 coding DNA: TGTGCCAGCATCAGCCCGACAGGTGGAAACACCATATATTTT. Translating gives CASISPTGGNTIYF.

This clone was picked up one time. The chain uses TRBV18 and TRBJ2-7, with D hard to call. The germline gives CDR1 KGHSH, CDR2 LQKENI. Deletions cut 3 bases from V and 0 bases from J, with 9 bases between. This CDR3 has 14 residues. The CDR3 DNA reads TGTGCCAGCTCACCTGAGCTCCTCTCCTACGAGCAGTACTTC. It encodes CASSPELLSYEQYF.

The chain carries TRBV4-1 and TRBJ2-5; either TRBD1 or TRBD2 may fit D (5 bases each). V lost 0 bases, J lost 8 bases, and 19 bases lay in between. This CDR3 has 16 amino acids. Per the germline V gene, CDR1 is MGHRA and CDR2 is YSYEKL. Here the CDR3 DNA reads TGCGCCAGCAGCCAAGATCCGAGAGGGGCCTGGGAAACCCAGTACTTC. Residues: CASSQDPRGAWETQYF.

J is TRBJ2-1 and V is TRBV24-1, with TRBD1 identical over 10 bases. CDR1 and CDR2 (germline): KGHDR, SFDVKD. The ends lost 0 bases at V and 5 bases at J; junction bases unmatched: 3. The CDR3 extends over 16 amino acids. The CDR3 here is CATSDLWTGGNNEQFF. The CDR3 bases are TGTGCCACCAGTGATTTGTGGACAGGGGGGAACAATGAGCAGTTCTTC.

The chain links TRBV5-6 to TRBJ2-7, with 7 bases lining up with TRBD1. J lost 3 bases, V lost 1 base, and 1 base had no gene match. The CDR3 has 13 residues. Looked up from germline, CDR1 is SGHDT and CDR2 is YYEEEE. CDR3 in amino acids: CASSLYRGYEQYF. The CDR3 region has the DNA TGTGCCAGCAGCTTGTACAGGGGCTACGAGCAGTACTTC.

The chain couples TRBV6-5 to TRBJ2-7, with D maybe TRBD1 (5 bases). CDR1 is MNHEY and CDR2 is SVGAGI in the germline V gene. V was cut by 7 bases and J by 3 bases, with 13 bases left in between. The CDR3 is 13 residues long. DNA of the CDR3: TGTGCCAGCAACCTACACCAGGGCTACGAGCAGTACTTC. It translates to CASNLHQGYEQYF.

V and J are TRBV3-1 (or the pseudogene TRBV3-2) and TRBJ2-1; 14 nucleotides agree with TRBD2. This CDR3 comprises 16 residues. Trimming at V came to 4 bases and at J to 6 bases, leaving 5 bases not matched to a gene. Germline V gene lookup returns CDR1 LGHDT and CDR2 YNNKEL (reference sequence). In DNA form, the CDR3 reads TGTGCCAGCAGCCCCCCGGGACTAGCGGGGGTCAATGAGCAGTTCTTC. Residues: CASSPPGLAGVNEQFF.

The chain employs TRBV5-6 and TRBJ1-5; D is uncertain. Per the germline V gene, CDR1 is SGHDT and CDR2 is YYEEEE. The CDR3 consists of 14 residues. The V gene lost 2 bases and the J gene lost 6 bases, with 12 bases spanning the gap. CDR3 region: CASSFFLIGQPQHF. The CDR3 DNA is TGTGCCAGCAGCTTCTTTCTAATTGGTCAGCCCCAGCATTTT.

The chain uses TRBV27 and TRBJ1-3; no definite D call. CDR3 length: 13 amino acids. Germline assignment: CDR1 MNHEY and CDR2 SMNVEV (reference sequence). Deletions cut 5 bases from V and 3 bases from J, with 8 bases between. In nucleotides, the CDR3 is TGTGCCAGCAGTCTAGACTATGGAAACACCATATATTTT. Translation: CASSLDYGNTIYF.

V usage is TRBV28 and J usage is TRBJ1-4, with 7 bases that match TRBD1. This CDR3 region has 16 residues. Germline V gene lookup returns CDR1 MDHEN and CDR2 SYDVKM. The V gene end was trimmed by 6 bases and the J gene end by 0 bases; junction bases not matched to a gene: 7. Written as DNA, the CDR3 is TGTGCCAGCAGGTTGGACAGGTGGACAACTAATGAAAAACTGTTTTTT. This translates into CASRLDRWTTNEKLFF.

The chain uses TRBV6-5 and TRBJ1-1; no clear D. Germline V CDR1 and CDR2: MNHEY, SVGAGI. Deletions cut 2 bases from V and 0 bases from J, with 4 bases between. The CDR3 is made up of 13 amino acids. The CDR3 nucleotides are TGTGCCAGCAGTTACGCGGTGAACACTGAAGCTTTCTTT. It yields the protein CASSYAVNTEAFF.

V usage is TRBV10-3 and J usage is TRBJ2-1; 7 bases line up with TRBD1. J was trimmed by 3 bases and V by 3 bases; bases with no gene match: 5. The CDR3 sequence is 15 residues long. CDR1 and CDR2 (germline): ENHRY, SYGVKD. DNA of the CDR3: TGTGCCATCAGTGACCGGGACAGCTTCTACAATGAGCAGTTCTTC. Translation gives CAISDRDSFYNEQFF.

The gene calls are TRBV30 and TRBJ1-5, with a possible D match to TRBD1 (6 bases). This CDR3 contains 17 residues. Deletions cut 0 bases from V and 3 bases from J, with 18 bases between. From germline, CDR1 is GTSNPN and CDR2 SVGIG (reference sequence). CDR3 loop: CAWSVPESQGNNQPQHF. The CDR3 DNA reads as TGTGCCTGGAGTGTACCGGAGAGCCAGGGGAACAATCAGCCCCAGCATTTT.

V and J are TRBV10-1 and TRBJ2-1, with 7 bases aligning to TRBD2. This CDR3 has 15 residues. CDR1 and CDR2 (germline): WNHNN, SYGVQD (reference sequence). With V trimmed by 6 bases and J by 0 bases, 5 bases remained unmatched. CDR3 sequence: CASSRGVLSYNEQFF. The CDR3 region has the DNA TGCGCCAGCAGCCGGGGGGTACTCTCCTACAATGAGCAGTTCTTC.

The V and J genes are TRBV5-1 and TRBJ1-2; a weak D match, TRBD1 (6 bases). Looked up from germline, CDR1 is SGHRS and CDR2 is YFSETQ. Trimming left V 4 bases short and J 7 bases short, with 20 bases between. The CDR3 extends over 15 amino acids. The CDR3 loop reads CASSPGDSGRTGYTF. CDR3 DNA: TGCGCCAGCAGCCCAGGGGACTCAGGAAGGACTGGCTACACCTTC.

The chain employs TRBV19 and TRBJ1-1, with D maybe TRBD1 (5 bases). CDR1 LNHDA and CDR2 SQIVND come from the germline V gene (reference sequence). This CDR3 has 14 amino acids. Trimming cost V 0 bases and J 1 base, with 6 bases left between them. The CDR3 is CASSIEGGNTEAFF. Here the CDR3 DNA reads TGTGCCAGTAGTATAGAGGGGGGGAACACTGAAGCTTTCTTT.

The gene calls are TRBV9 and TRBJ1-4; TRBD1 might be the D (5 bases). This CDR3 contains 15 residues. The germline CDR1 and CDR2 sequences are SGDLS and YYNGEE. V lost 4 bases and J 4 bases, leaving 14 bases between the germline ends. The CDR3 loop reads CASSPLRASNEKLFF. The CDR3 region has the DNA TGTGCCAGCAGCCCACTCAGGGCCAGTAATGAAAAACTGTTTTTT.

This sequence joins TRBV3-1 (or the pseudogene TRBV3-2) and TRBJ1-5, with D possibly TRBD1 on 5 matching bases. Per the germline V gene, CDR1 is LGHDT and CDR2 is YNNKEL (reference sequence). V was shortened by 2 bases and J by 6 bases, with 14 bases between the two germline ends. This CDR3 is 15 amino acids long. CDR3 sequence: CASSQSKGYTQPQHF. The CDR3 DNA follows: TGTGCCAGCAGCCAAAGCAAGGGGTATACTCAGCCCCAGCATTTT.

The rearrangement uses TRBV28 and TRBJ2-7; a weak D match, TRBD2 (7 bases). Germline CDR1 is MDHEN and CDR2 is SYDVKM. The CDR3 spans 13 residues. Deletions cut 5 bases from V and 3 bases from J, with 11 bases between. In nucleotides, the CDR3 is TGTGCCAGCAGTGTGGGGGGGCACTACGAGCAGTACTTC. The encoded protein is CASSVGGHYEQYF.

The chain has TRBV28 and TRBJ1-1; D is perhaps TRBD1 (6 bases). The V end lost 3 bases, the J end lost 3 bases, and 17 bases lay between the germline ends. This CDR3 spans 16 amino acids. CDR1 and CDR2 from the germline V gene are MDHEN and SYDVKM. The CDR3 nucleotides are TGTGCCAGCAGTTTTAGACAGGCTAAACTCGACACTGAAGCTTTCTTT. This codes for CASSFRQAKLDTEAFF.

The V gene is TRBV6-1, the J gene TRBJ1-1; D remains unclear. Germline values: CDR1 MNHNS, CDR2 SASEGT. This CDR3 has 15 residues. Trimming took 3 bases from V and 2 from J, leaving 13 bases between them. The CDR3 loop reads CASSDVGIGNTEAFF. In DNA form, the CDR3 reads TGTGCCAGCAGTGATGTAGGGATAGGAAACACTGAAGCTTTCTTT.

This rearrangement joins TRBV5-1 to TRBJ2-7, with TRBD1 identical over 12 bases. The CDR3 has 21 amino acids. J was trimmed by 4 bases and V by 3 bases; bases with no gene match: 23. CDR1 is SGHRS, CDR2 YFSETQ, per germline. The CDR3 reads CASSSIPPGTGGPPIMYEQYF. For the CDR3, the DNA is TGCGCCAGCAGCTCCATACCGCCGGGGACAGGGGGCCCCCCGATAATGTACGAGCAGTACTTC.